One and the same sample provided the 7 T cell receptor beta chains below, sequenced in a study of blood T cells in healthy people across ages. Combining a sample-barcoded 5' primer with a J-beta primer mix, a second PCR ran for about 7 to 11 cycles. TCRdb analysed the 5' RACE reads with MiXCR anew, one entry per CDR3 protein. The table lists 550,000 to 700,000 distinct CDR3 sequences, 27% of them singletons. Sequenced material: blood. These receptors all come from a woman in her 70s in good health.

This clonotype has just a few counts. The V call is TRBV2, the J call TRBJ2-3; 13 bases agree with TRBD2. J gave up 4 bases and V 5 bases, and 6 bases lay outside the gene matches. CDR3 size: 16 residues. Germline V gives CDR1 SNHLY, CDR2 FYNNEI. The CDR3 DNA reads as TGTGCCAGCAGTCCAGGGACTAGCGGGGTAGCAGATACGCAGTATTTT. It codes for CASSPGTSGVADTQYF.

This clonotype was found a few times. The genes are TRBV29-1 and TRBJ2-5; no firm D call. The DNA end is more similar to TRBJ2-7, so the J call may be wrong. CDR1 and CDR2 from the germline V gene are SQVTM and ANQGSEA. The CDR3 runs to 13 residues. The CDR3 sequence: CSVEDPGSYEQYF. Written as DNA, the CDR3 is TGCAGCGTTGAAGATCCTGGAAGCTACGAGCAGTACTTC.

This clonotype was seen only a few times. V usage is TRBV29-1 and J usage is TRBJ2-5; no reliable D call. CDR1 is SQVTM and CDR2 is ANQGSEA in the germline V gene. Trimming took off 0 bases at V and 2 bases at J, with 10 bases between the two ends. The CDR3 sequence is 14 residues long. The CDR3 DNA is TGCAGCGTTGAAGAGGCATTGAGGCAAGAGACCCAGTACTTC. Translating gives CSVEEALRQETQYF.

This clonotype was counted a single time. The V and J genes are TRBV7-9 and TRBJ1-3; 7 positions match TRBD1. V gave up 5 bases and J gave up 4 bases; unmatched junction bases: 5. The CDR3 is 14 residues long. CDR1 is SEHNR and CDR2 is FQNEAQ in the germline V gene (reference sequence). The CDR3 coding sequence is TGTGCCAGCAGCCGTGACAGGGTAGGAAACACCATATATTTT. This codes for CASSRDRVGNTIYF.

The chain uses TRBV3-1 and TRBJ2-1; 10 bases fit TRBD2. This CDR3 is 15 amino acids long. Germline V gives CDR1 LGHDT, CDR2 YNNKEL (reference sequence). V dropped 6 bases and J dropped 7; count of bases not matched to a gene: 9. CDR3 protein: CASSRRLAGVNEQFF. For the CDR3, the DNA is TGTGCCAGCAGTCGCCGGCTAGCGGGGGTGAATGAGCAGTTCTTC.

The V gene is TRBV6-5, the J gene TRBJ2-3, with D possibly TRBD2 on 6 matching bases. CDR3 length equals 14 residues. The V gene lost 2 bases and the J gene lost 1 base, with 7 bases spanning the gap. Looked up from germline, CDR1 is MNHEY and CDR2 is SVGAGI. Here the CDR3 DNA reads TGTGCCAGCAGTTACGCTAGCGGCACAGATACGCAGTATTTT. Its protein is CASSYASGTDTQYF.

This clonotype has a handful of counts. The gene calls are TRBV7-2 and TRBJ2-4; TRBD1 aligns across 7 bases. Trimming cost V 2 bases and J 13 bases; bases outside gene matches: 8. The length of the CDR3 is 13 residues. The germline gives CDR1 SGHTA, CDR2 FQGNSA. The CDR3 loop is CASSLSGPGGQYF. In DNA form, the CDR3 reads TGTGCCAGCAGCTTATCCGGACCAGGGGGACAGTACTTC.